The clone carrying this T cell receptor (beta chain) was seen only a few times. Its antigen is undetermined. This specimen belongs to a study of blood T cells in healthy people across ages. Study-level findings and limits: Estimates based on one million T cells were treated as lower bounds.

Donation came from healthy Caucasian individuals in Russia who were aged about 6 to 95. Trimming cost V 4 bases and J 1 base, with 11 bases left between them. This CDR3 spans 15 amino acids. Germline loops: CDR1 MRHNA, CDR2 SNTAGT. PCR was performed a second time for roughly 7 to 11 cycles using a sample-barcoded 5' primer and a J-beta primer mix. In TCRdb, the 5' RACE reads were re-called with MiXCR into one record per CDR3 protein. The table records approximately 2,000,000 distinct CDR3 sequences, about 39% of them present only once. This receptor was taken from a human donor in good health. The material sequenced was blood. The chain uses TRBV6-4 and TRBJ2-1; D is unresolved. The DNA of the CDR3 is TGTGCCAGCAGTGTGAATACTCAATCCTACAATGAGCAGTTCTTC. It translates to CASSVNTQSYNEQFF.